This T cell receptor beta chain was recovered during a study of T cells after yellow fever vaccination. J lost 6 bases, V lost 1 base, and 3 bases had no gene match. The germline V gene has CDR1 SQVTM and CDR2 ANQGSEA. The CDR3 is 13 residues long. TCRdb re-called the 5' RACE reads through MiXCR, storing one row per CDR3 protein. The table shows around 400,000 distinct CDR3 sequences, with around 10% occurring only once. The specimen was PBMCs, collected on the day of the first yellow fever vaccination. The J gene is TRBJ2-1, the V gene TRBV29-1; 7 bases match TRBD1. This sequence originates from a man aged 18 to 30 who received the YFV17D yellow fever vaccine. CDR3 amino acids: CSVEGQGSNEQFF. The DNA of the CDR3 is TGCAGCGTTGAAGGACAGGGCAGCAATGAGCAGTTCTTC.